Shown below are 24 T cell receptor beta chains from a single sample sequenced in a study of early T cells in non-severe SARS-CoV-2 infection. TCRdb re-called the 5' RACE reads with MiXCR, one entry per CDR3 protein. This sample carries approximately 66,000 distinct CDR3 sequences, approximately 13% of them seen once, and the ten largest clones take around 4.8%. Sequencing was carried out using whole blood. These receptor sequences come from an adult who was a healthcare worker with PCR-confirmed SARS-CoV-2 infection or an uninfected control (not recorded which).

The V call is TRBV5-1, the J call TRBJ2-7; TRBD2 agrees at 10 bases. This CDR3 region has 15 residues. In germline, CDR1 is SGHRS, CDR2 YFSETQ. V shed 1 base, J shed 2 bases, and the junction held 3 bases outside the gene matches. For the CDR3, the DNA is TGCGCCAGCAGCTTGCGCCTAGCGGGAGCCTACGAGCAGTACTTC. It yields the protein CASSLRLAGAYEQYF.

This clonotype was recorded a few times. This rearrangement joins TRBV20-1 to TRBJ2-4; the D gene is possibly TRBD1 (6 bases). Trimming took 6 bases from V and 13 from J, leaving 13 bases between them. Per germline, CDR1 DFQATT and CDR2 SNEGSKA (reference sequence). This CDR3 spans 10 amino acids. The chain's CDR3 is CSAAGAGQYF. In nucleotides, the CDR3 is TGCAGTGCCGCAGGGGCTGGCCAGTACTTC.

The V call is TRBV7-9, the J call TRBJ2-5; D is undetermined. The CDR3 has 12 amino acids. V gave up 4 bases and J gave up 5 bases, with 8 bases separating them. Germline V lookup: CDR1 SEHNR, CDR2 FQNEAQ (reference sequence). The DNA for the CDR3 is TGTGCCAGCAGCTCTACGTGGGAGACCCAGTACTTC. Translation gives CASSSTWETQYF.

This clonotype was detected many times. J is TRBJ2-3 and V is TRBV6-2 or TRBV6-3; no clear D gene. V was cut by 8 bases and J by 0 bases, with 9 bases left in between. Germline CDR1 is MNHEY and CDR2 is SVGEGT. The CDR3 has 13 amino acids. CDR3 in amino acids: CASQMGSTDTQYF. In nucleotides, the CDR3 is TGTGCCAGCCAAATGGGGAGCACAGATACGCAGTATTTT.

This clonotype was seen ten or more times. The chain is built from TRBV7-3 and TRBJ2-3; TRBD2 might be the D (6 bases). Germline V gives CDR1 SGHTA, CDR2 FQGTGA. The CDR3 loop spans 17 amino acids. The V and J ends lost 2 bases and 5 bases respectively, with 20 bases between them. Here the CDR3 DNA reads TGTGCCAGCAGCTTAGAGGCGGCGGGGTCCTCGATAGATACGCAGTATTTT. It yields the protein CASSLEAAGSSIDTQYF. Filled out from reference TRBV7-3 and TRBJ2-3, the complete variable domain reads GAGVSQTPSNKVTEKGKYVELRCDPISGHTALYWYRQSLGQGPEFLIYFQGTGAADDSGLPNDRFFAVRPEGSVSTLKIQRTERGDSAVYLCASSLEAAGSSIDTQYFGPGTRLTVL.

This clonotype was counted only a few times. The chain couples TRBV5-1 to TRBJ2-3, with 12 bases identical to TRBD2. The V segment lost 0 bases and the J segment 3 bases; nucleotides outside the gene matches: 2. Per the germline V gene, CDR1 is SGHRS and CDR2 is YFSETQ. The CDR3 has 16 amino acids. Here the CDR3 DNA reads TGCGCCAGCAGCTTGGGACTAGCGGGAGTGACAGATACGCAGTATTTT. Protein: CASSLGLAGVTDTQYF.

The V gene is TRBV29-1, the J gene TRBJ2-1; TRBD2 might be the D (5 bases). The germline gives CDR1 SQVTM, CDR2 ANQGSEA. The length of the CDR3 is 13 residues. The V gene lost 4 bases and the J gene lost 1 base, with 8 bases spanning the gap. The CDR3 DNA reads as TGCAGCGTTGGAGCGGATTCCTACAATGAGCAGTTCTTC. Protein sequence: CSVGADSYNEQFF.

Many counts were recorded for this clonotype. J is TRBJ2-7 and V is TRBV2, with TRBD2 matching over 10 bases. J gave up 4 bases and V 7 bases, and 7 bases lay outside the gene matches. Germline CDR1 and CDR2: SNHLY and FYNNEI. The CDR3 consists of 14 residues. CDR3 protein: CASNVGLARYEQYF. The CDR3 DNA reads TGTGCCAGCAATGTGGGACTAGCGCGTTACGAGCAGTACTTC.

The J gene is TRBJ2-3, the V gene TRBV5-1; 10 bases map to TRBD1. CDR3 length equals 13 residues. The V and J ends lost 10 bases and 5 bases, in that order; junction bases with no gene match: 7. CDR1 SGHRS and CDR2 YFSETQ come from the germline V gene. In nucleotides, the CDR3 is TGCGCCTCAGACAGGGGGCCTGGAGATACGCAGTATTTT. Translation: CASDRGPGDTQYF.

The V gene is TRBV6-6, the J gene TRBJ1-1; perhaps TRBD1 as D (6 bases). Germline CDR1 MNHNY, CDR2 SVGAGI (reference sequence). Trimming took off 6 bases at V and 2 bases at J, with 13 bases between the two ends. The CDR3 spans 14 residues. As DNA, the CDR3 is TGTGCCAGCAGCTTAACAGGGACTAACACTGAAGCTTTCTTT. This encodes CASSLTGTNTEAFF.

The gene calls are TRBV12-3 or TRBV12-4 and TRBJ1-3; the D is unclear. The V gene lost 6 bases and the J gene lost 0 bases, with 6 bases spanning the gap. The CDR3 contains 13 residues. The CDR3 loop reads CASRVVSGNTIYF. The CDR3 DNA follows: TGTGCCAGCAGGGTCGTCTCTGGAAACACCATATATTTT.

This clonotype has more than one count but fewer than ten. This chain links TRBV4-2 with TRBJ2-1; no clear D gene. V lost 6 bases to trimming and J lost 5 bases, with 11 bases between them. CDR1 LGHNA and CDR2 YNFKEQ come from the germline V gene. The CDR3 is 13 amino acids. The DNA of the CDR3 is TGTGCCAGCAGTCCAGAACGACACAATGAGCAGTTCTTC. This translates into CASSPERHNEQFF.

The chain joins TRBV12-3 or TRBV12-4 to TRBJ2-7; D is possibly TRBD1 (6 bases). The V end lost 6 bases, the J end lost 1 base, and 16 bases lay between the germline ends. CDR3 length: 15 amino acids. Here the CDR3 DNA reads TGTGCCAGCAGACGTGGACAGCTAAAGTCCTACGAGCAGTACTTC. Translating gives CASRRGQLKSYEQYF.

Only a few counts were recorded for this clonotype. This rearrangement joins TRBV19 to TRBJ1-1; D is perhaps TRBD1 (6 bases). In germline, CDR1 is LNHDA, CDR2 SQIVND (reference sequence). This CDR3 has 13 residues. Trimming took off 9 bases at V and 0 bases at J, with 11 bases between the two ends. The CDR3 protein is CASRDKMNTEAFF. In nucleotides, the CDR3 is TGTGCCAGCAGGGACAAGATGAACACTGAAGCTTTCTTT.

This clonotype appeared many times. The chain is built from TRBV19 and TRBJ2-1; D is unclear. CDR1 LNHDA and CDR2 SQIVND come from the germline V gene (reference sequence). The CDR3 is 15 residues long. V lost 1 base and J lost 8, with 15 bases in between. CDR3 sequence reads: CASSIGSLGVDEQFF. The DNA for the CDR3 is TGTGCCAGTAGTATAGGCAGCTTAGGTGTGGATGAGCAGTTCTTC. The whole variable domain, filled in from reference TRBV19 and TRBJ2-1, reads DGGITQSPKYLFRKEGQNVTLSCEQNLNHDAMYWYRQDPGQGLRLIYYSQIVNDFQKGDIAEGYSVSREKKESFPLTVTSAQKNPTAFYLCASSIGSLGVDEQFFGPGTRLTVL.

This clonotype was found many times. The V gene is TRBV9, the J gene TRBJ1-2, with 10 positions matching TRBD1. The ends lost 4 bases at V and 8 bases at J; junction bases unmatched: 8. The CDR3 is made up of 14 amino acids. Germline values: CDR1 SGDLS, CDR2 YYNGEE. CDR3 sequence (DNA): TGTGCCAGCAGCTCCCGGGACAGGGGAAAGGGCTACACCTTC. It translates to CASSSRDRGKGYTF.

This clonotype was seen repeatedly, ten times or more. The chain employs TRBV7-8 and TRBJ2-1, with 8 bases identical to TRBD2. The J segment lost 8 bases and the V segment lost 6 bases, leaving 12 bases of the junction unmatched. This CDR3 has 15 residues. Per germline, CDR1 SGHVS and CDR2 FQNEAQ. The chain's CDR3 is CASRSTFTSGDEQFF. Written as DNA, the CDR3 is TGTGCCAGCAGATCGACCTTCACTAGCGGTGATGAGCAGTTCTTC.

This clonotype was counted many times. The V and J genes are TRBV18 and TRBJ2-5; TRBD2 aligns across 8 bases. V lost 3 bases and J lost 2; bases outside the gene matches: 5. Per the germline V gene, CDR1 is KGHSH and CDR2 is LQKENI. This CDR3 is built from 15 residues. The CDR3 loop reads CASSPSGTRQETQYF. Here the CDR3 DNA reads TGTGCCAGCTCACCGTCCGGGACTAGGCAAGAGACCCAGTACTTC.

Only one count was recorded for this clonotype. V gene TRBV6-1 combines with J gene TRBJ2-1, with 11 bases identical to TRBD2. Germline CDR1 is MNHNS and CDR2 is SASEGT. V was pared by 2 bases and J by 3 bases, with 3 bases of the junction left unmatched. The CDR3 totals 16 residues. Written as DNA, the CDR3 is TGTGCCAGCAGTGAACCGGGACTAGCGGACTACAATGAGCAGTTCTTC. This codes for CASSEPGLADYNEQFF.

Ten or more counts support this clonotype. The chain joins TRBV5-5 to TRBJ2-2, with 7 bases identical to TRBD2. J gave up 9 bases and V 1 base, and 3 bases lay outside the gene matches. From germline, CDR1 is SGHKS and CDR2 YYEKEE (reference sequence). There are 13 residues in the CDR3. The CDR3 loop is CASSLTSDRELFF. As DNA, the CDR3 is TGTGCCAGCAGCTTGACTAGCGACCGGGAGCTGTTTTTT.

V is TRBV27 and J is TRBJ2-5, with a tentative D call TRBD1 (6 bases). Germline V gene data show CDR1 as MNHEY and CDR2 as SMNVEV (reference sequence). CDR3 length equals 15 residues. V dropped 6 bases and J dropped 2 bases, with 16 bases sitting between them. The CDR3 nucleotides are TGTGCCAGCAGCCGTACATACAGGGAGCAAGAGACCCAGTACTTC. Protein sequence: CASSRTYREQETQYF.

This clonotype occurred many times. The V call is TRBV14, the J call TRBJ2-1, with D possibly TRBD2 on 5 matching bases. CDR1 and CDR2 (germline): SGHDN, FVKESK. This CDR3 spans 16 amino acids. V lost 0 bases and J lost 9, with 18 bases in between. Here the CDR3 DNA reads TGTGCCAGCAGCCAAGATGAAGGAGGCCGATTTTTTGAGCAGTTCTTC. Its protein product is CASSQDEGGRFFEQFF.

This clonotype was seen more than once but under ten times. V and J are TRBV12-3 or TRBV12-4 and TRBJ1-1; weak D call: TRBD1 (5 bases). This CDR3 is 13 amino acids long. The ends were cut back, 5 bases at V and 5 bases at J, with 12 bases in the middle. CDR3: CASSIRVLTEAFF. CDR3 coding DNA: TGTGCCAGCAGTATCAGGGTTTTGACTGAAGCTTTCTTT.

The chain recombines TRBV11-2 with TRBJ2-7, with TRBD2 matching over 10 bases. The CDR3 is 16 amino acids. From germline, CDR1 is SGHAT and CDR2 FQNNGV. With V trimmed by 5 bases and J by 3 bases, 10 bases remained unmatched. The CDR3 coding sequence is TGTGCCAGCAGCCGAATTATTAGCGGGAGGTACTACGAGCAGTACTTC. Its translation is CASSRIISGRYYEQYF.